Sequencing of this TCR beta chain was carried out in a study of vaccination effects on CD4 cells after COVID-19. After expansion with viral peptide pools in the ViraFEST assay, antigen-specific CD4+ T cells were sequenced. After roughly 9 days in culture, the CD4+ T cells were isolated. By PCR, the person was confirmed to have had SARS-CoV-2 infection between March and December 2020. CDR1 is LGHDT, CDR2 YNNKEL, per germline (reference sequence). The CDR3 runs to 14 residues. The V end lost 1 base, the J end lost 5 bases, and 11 bases lay between the germline ends. Notes on this clone: What it recognizes is unknown.

Study results and limitations: Late in the post-vaccination period, infection-induced and vaccine-induced clones underwent marked clonal contraction. Researchers reported few convalescent patients and no early post-infection timepoints in the study.

Libraries were prepared by immunoSEQ multiplex PCR; TCRdb keeps only in-frame clonotypes and omits some of them. The repertoire holds about 27,000 clones, with 60% to 80% as singletons. This clonotype originated in a human donor who had a prior SARS-CoV-2 infection. The genes are TRBV3-1 (or the pseudogene TRBV3-2) and TRBJ1-2; perhaps TRBD1 as D (5 bases). Source: CD4+ T cells from PBMCs cultured with HCoV-NL63 spike peptides, taken before COVID-19 vaccination. The CDR3 sequence: CASSQATGGYGYTF. CDR3 DNA: TGTGCCAGCAGCCAAGCGACCGGGGGGTATGGCTACACCTTC.